This paragraph covers one T cell receptor beta chain sequence. No antigen is known for it. The data belong to a study of T cell responses to AZD1222 COVID-19 vaccine. The wider study: Combined were second doses at about 4 or about 12 weeks.

Study-wide points: Researchers report vaccine-associated CD4 TCRs spanning spike, with dominance at 160-218 and 743-854. Spike-specific TCR breadth rose after two AZD1222 doses, and depth rose as well. Mostly white British, mostly female donors; authors suggested clonal diversity may be underestimated.

The CDR3 consists of 16 residues. Germline values: CDR1 LNHNV, CDR2 YYDKDF (reference sequence). V gave up 0 bases and J gave up 7 bases, with 15 bases separating them. Here immunoSEQ multiplex PCR was the method, and the copy in TCRdb shows in-frame clones only, minus some. Of around 150,000 clones listed, around nine tenths were seen once; the top ten hold 5.5%. The sample here was peripheral blood, taken on day 0 of AZD1222 vaccination. The gene calls are TRBV15 and TRBJ1-4; a weak D match, TRBD1 (5 bases). The source is an adult in good health. The CDR3 protein is CATSRDSRAGSEKLFF. CDR3 nucleotide sequence: TGTGCCACCAGCAGAGATTCGAGGGCAGGGAGTGAAAAACTGTTTTTT. Full variable domain (remainder filled in from reference TRBV15 and TRBJ1-4): DAMVIQNPRYQVTQFGKPVTLSCSQTLNHNVMYWYQQKSSQAPKLLFHYYDKDFNNEADTPDNFQSRRPNTSFCFLDIRSPGLGDTAMYLCATSRDSRAGSEKLFFGSGTQLSVL.